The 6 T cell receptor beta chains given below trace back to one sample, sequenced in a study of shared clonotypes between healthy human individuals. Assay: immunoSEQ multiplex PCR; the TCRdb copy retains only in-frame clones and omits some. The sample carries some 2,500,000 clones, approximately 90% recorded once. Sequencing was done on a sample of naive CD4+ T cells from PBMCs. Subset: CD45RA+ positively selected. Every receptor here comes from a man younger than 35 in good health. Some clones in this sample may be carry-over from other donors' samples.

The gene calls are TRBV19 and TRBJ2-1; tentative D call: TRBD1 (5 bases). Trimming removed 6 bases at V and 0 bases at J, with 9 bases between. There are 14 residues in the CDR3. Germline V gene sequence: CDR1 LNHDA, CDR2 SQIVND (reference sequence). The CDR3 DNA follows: TGTGCCAGTAGGCCAGGGCCCTCCTACAATGAGCAGTTCTTC. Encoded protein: CASRPGPSYNEQFF.

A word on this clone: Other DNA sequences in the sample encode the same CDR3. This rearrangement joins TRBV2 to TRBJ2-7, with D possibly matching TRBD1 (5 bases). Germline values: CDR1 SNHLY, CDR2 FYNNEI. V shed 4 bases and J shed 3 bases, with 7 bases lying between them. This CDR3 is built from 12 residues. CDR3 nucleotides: TGTGCCAGCAGTGGAGACAGCTACGAGCAGTACTTC. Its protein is CASSGDSYEQYF.

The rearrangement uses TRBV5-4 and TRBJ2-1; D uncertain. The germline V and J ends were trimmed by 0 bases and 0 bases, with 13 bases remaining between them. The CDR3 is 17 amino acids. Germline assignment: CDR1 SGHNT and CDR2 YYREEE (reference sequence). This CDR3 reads CASSLGPGEVSYNEQFF. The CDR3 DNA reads TGTGCCAGCAGCTTGGGCCCGGGTGAGGTCTCCTACAATGAGCAGTTCTTC.

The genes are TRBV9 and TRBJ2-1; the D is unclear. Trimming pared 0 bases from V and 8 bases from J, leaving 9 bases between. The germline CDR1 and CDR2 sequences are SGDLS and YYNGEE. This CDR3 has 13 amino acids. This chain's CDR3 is CASSVGWQYEQFF. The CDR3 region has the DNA TGTGCCAGCAGCGTAGGTTGGCAATATGAGCAGTTCTTC.

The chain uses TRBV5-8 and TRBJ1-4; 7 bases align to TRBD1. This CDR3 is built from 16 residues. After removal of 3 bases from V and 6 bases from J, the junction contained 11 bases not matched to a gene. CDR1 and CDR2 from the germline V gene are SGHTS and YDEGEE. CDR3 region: CASSSRTGVLYEKLFF. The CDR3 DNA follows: TGTGCCAGCAGCTCCAGAACAGGGGTCCTGTATGAAAAACTGTTTTTT.

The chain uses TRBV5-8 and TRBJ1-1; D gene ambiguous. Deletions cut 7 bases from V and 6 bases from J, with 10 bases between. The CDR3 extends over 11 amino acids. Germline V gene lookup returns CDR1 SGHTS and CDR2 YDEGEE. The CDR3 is CASETWAEAFF. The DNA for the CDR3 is TGTGCCAGCGAAACGTGGGCTGAAGCTTTCTTT.